This entry lists 13 T cell receptor beta chains sequenced from one sample in a study of human T cells and chemical hapten exposure. Indicated time point: patch test 3, about 24 weeks after DPC sensitization. Treatment in this sample: therapeutic diphenylcyclopropenone sensitization with weekly scalp DPC. TCRdb reprocessed the RACE reads via MiXCR and lists one record per CDR3 protein. This table has over 75,000 distinct CDR3 sequences, roughly a tenth appearing once. Specimen: whole blood, collected in connection with sensitization to the hapten diphenylcyclopropenone (DPC). These receptor sequences come from a woman aged 25 to 39 with alopecia areata. Some clones in this sample may be carry-over from other donors' samples.

In this sample, this clonotype turned up many times. CDR3 in DNA: TGTGCCAGCAGTTTCCTGACAGACAGAGCAACTAATGAAAAACTGTTTTTT. The encoded protein is CASSFLTDRATNEKLFF. This chain joins TRBV27 and TRBJ1-4; possible D gene TRBD1, 5 bases. The CDR3 has 17 amino acids. Trimming cost V 3 bases and J 0 bases, with 14 bases left between them. Germline V CDR1 and CDR2: MNHEY, SMNVEV (reference sequence).

In this sample, this clonotype turned up a few times. The chain joins TRBV5-1 to TRBJ2-5; perhaps TRBD1 as D (5 bases). The CDR3 has 15 amino acids. The germline gives CDR1 SGHRS, CDR2 YFSETQ. V was pared by 0 bases and J by 4 bases, with 13 bases between. The CDR3 nucleotides are TGCGCCAGCAGCTTGGGTTGGGGCAGGGCAGAGACCCAGTACTTC. Protein product: CASSLGWGRAETQYF.

The CDR3 bases are TGCAGCGTAGCCGGGTCCTCAGGCGAGCAGTACGTC. Its protein is CSVAGSSGEQYV. This sequence joins TRBV29-1 and TRBJ2-7; D unclear. The germline V and J ends were trimmed by 6 bases and 6 bases, with 15 bases remaining between them. Germline CDR1 is SQVTM and CDR2 is ANQGSEA. This CDR3 is built from 12 residues.

This clonotype showed up many times. The V call is TRBV29-1, the J call TRBJ2-5; tentatively, D is TRBD1 (6 bases). This CDR3 has 13 amino acids. Per germline, CDR1 SQVTM and CDR2 ANQGSEA. V was trimmed by 7 bases and J by 5 bases, leaving 17 bases between them. The chain's CDR3 is CSAGGLPRETQYF. For the CDR3, the DNA is TGCAGCGCTGGGGGCCTCCCCCGGGAGACCCAGTACTTC. Drawing the rest from reference TRBV29-1 and TRBJ2-5, the complete variable domain is SAVISQKPSRDICQRGTSLTIQCQVDSQVTMMFWYRQQPGQSLTLIATANQGSEATYESGFVIDKFPISRPNLTFSTLTVSNMSPEDSSIYLCSAGGLPRETQYFGPGTRLLVL.

This clonotype was counted ten times or more. The V call is TRBV28, the J call TRBJ1-1; no reliable D call. Trimming removed 5 bases from V and 6 bases from J, with 13 bases in between. The CDR3 contains 13 residues. In germline, CDR1 is MDHEN, CDR2 SYDVKM. This CDR3 is CASSSSTRSEAFF. DNA of the CDR3: TGTGCCAGCAGTAGCTCAACTAGGTCTGAAGCTTTCTTT.

The chain carries TRBV10-3 and TRBJ1-2; D unresolved. With 7 bases removed from V and 6 bases from J, the gap between germline ends came to 21 bases. The CDR3 is 15 amino acids. CDR1 and CDR2 from the germline V gene are ENHRY and SYGVKD. The CDR3: CAIKTPREPLDGYTF. The CDR3 nucleotides are TGTGCCATCAAGACCCCGCGCGAGCCACTCGATGGCTACACCTTC.

This clonotype was observed a handful of times. The chain links TRBV18 to TRBJ2-1; 10 nucleotides agree with TRBD1. In germline, CDR1 is KGHSH, CDR2 LQKENI. Trimming at V came to 5 bases and at J to 10 bases, leaving 5 bases not matched to a gene. This CDR3 is built from 13 residues. CDR3 sequence: CASSSTGGYEQFF. The CDR3 DNA reads TGTGCCAGCTCATCGACAGGGGGCTACGAGCAGTTCTTC. Drawing the rest from reference TRBV18 and TRBJ2-1, the complete variable domain is NAGVMQNPRHLVRRRGQEARLRCSPMKGHSHVYWYRQLPEEGLKFMVYLQKENIIDESGMPKERFSAEFPKEGPSILRIQQVVRGDSAAYFCASSSTGGYEQFFGPGTRLTVL.

The chain combines TRBV27 with TRBJ1-6; D is ambiguous. This CDR3 spans 13 amino acids. Trimming shortened V by 2 bases and J by 9 bases, and 8 bases separated the two germline ends. The germline V gene has CDR1 MNHEY and CDR2 SMNVEV (reference sequence). CDR3 nucleotide sequence: TGTGCCAGCAGTTTAATACACCTTTCACCCCTCCACTTT. Its translation: CASSLIHLSPLHF.

This clonotype was seen repeatedly, ten times or more. The chain combines TRBV18 with TRBJ1-2; 7 bases agree with TRBD1. CDR3 size: 13 residues. Germline CDR1 and CDR2: KGHSH and LQKENI. With 3 bases clipped from V and 3 bases from J, the junction kept 1 base outside the gene matches. DNA for the CDR3: TGTGCCAGCTCACCCGACAGGGACTATGGCTACACCTTC. It specifies CASSPDRDYGYTF.

This clonotype came up many times. The chain employs TRBV20-1 and TRBJ2-3; D may be TRBD1 (5 bases). CDR1 is DFQATT and CDR2 is SNEGSKA in the germline V gene (reference sequence). Trimming pared 6 bases from V and 0 bases from J, leaving 10 bases between. The length of the CDR3 is 13 residues. CDR3 loop: CSAGQGSTDTQYF. CDR3 sequence (DNA): TGCAGTGCGGGGCAGGGAAGCACAGATACGCAGTATTTT.

The chain employs TRBV10-2 and TRBJ2-3; D is ambiguous. In germline, CDR1 is WSHSY, CDR2 SAAADI. Trimming left V 8 bases short and J 2 bases short, with 20 bases between. The CDR3 length is 16 residues. The CDR3 DNA follows: TGCGCCAGCGTCCTCCAGTTAAGTTCCATCACAGATACGCAGTATTTT. Protein: CASVLQLSSITDTQYF.

This clonotype was found many times. The chain joins TRBV23-1 to TRBJ2-5, with D perhaps TRBD1 (5 bases). TRBV23-1 is identified as an open reading frame with a role that is uncertain. The germline V and J ends were trimmed by 1 base and 1 base, with 16 bases remaining between them. This CDR3 contains 17 residues. The CDR3 DNA reads TGCGCCAGCAGTCAATACTACAGGCCTAACCCCCAAGAGACCCAGTACTTC. Translating it yields CASSQYYRPNPQETQYF.

In this sample, this clonotype turned up many times. This chain connects TRBV20-1 to TRBJ2-2; D is unclear. The germline V and J ends were trimmed by 3 bases and 0 bases, with 5 bases remaining between them. The CDR3 has 13 residues. CDR1 DFQATT and CDR2 SNEGSKA come from the germline V gene (reference sequence). Here the CDR3 DNA reads TGCAGTGCTAGCTACGCGAACACCGGGGAGCTGTTTTTT. It yields the protein CSASYANTGELFF.